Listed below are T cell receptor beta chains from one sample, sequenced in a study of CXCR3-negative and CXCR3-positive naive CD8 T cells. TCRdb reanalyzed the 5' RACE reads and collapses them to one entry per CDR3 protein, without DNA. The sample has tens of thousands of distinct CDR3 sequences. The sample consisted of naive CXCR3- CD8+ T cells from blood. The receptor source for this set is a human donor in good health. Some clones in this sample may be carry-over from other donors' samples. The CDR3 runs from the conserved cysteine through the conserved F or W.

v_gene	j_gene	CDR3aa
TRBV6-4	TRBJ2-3	CASSPVGSGVSDTQYF
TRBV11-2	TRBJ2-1	CASSLESGNEQFF
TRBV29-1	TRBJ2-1	CSAWTLSTSYNEQFF
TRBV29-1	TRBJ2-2	CSVEAPGQNTGELFF
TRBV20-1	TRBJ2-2	CSARESVAVLAGELFF
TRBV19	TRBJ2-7	CASSPHQGNIAYEQYF
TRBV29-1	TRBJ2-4	CSVEGRHLAKNIQYF
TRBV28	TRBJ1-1	CASIMGNTEAFF
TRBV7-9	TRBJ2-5	CASSTYEETQYF
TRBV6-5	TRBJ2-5	CASSFTGVEETQYF
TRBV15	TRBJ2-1	CATSRTGAYNEQFF
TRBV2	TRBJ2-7	CAGTVHPTYEQYF
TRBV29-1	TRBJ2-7	CSAGPGDGEQYF
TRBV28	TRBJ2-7	CASSSNLFTGGYLGQYF
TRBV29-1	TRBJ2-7	CSVVIRDDDPGEQYF
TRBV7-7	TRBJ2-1	CASSLAPGGNEQFF
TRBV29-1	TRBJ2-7	CSVEPDGDYEQYF
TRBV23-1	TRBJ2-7	CASIHQNRDRRHYEQYF
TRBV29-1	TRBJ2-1	CSVETTGIDNEQFF
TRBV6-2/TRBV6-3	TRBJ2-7	CASRQRNNRVESFF
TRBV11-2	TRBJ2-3	CASSRPTLGLAGHPSTDTQYF
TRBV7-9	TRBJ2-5	CASSSPLGSETQYF
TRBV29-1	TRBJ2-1	CSVECRDTYNEQFF
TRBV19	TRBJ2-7	CASSMTSSGNYEQYF
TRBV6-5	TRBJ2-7	CATGTSGFTDEQYF
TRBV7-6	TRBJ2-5	CASSRGLHGVETQYF
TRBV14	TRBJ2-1	CASRSTSGESGEQFF
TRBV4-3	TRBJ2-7	CASSQDADTYEQYF
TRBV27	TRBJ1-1	CASSIRDRGLGESEAFF
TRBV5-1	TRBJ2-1	CASSLEGVSYNEQFF
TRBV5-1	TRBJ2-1	CASSLVPSLSELTYNEQFF
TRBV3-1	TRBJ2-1	CASSQGTGGLSDEQFF
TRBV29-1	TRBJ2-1	CSVVLVSFYNEQFF
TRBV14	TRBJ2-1	CASSQAGSSYNEQFF
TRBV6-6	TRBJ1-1	CASSYSFEGGTEAFF